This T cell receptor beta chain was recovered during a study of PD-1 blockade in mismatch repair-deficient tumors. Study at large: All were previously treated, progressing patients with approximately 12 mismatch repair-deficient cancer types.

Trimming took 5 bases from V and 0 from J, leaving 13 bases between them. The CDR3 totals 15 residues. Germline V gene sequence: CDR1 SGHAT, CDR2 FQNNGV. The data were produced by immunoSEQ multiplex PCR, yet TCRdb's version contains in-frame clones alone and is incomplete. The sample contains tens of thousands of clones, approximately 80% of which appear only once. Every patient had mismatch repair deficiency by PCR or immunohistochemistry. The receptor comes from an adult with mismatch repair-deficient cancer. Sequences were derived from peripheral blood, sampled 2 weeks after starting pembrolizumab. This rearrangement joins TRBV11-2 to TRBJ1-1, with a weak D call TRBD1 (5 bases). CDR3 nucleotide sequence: TGTGCCAGCAGCGTTCAGGGCTCTATGAACACTGAAGCTTTCTTT. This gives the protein CASSVQGSMNTEAFF.